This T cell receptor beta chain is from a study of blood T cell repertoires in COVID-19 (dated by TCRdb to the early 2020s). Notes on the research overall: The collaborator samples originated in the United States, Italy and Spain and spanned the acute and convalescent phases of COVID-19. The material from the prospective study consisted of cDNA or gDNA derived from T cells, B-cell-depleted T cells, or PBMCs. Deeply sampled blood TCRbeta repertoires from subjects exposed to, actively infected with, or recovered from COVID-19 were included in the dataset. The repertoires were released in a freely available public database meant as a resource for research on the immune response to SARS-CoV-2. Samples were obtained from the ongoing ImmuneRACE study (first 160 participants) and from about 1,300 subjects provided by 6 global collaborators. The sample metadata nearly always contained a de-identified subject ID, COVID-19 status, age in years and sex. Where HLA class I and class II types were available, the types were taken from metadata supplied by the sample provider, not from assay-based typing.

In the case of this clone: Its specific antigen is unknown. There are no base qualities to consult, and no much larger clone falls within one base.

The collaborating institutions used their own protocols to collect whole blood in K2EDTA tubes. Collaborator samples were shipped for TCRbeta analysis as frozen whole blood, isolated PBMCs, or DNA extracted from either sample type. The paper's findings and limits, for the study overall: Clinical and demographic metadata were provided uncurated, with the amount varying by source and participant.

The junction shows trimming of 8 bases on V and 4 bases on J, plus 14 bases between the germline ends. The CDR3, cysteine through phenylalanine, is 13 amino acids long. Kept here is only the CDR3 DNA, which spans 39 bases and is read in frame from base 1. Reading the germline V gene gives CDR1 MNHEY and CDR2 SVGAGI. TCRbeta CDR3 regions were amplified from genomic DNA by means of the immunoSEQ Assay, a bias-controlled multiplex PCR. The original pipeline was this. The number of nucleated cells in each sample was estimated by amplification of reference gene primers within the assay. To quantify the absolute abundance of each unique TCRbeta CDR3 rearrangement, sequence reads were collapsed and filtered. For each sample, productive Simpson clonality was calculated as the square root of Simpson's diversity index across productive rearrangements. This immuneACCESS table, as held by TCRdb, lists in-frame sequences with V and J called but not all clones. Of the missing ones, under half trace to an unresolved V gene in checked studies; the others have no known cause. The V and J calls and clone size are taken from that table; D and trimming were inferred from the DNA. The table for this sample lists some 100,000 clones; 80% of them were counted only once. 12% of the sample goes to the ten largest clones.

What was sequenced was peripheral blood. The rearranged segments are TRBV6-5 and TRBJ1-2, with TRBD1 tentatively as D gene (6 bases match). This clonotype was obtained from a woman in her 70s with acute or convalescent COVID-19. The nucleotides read TGTGCCAGCGACAGACCGGACAGCTATGGCTACACCTTC. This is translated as CASDRPDSYGYTF.